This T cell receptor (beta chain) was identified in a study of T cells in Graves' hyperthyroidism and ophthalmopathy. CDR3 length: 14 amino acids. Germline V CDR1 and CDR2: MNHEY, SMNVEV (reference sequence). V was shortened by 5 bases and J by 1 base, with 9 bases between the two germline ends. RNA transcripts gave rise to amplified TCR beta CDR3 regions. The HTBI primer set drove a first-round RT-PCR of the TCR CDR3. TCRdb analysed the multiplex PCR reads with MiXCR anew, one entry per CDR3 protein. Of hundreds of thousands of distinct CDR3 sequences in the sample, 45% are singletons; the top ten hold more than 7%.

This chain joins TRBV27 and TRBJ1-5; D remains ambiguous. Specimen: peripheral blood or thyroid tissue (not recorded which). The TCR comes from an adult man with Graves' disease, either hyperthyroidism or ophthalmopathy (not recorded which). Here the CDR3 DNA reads TGTGCCAGCAGTGATCAGGACAGCAATCAGCCCCAGCATTTT. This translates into CASSDQDSNQPQHF.